The sequence of this T cell receptor (beta chain) was determined in a study of blood T cells in healthy people across ages. After removal of 6 bases from V and 1 base from J, the junction contained 11 bases not matched to a gene. CDR3 length: 17 residues. CDR1 is SEHNR, CDR2 FQNEAQ, per germline (reference sequence). Combining a sample-barcoded 5' primer with a J-beta primer mix, a second PCR ran for 7 to 11 cycles. TCRdb reprocessed the 5' RACE reads via MiXCR and lists one record per CDR3 protein. This table has 1.5 million to 2 million distinct CDR3 sequences, approximately 30% appearing once. The study isolated at least 6.5 million PBMCs from each sample.

This sequence was found in a woman between 25 and 40 years old in good health. Sequencing input: blood. This chain uses TRBV7-9 with TRBJ2-3; 9 nucleotides match TRBD2. The DNA for the CDR3 is TGTGCCAGCAGACGATTGCGGGAGGGGAGAGGCACAGATACGCAGTATTTT. Protein sequence: CASRRLREGRGTDTQYF.